The source of this T cell receptor (beta chain) is a study of cytomegalovirus exposure and HLA in healthy donors (dated by TCRdb to the late 2010s). Study-wide context: An earlier analysis of about 530 of the donors reported approximately 300 Gb of sequence data and 117 million unique TCR beta sequences obtained from approximately 180 million T cells. Because of strong linkage in the cohort, four to six DR-DQ haplotypes were treated as single units for association and clustering. An earlier analysis of some 500 of the donors used high-throughput TCR beta sequencing to judge whether each TCR beta V gene segment behaved as functional or pseudogenic. All discovery cohort repertoires had been generated on a single sequencing platform. An early release that covered about 600 HLA-typed donors contained approximately 300 gigabases of sequencing data and some 87 million unique TCR sequences. The aim of the study was to test whether cataloging public T cell receptors could identify signatures of past pathogen exposure. A later analysis re-analyzed previously published TCR beta repertoires from 660 or so donors and added high-resolution HLA genotyping to study TCR occurrence patterns. Donor age, sex, ethnicity and CMV serostatus were compiled alongside the repertoire data. Among the approximately 420 genotyped donors, about 85% belonged to the genetic ancestry cluster associated with self-reported Caucasian donors. The study used immunosequencing to profile the T cell repertoires of about 670 subjects and linked those repertoires to cytomegalovirus serostatus. Typing coverage differed by locus: A, B, C, DRB1 and DQB1 were typed in about 620-640 donors, DQA1 in about 560, DPA1 in around 610, and DPB1 in just under 480. To predict cytomegalovirus infection status, the study combined high-throughput TCR immunosequencing, statistical association of individual TCRs with disease status, and machine learning. A separate validation cohort of approximately 120 different subjects was used in addition to the 666-subject first cohort. In the later analysis, no new phenotypic data were used to find candidate immune exposures; instead, reliance was placed on TCR beta sequences and their occurrence across donors. Both class I and class II loci were covered by HLA typing, at four-digit resolution. Among some 410 genotyped donors of the cohort, an average of around 240,000 unique TCR beta nucleotide sequences was sequenced per donor, of which about 18% were non-productive. A later genetic analysis took genome-wide SNP genotypes for about 65% of the 666 donors and used that subset as a discovery cohort. What the work shows at the level of the full study, not this receptor alone: While some public TCRs were present in many individuals, most TCR sequences turned up only very rarely across donors. V-gene and J-gene trimming of TCR beta chains was associated with a missense DCLRE1C variant in a later genetic analysis, and the association was replicated in an independent cohort. This cohort had only TCR beta chains sequenced, and the lack of alpha or paired-chain data limited which features could be detected. According to a later analysis, most CMV-associated TCR beta chains appeared to be HLA-restricted, and the HLA associations seemed to be driven largely by CMV exposure. A further reported finding was that TCR beta sequences accurately predicted the HLA-A and HLA-B alleles for most subjects in the first cohort. Broadly in line with IMGT annotations, most TCR beta V segments showed up in productive rearrangements about 90% or about 30% of the time in an earlier analysis of roughly 590 of the donors. In a later analysis, HLA-associated TCR beta chains were found to be more clonally expanded and to have lower generation probabilities than equally common non-associated chains. The presence/absence analyses assumed that sequencing depth was roughly uniform across donors, and that assumption may not be true. In a later analysis, several top co-occurrence clusters were reported to appear linked to parvovirus B19, influenza, CMV and Epstein-Barr virus. According to a later analysis, TCR association rates differed among HLA loci, with DRB1 alleles showing the most associated TCRs and HLA-C alleles showing the fewest. Some IMGT-functional V segments, including TRBV6-2 and TRBV6-3, could not be told apart with the 87-base-pair reads, so those segments were excluded. Because counts were too low, seventeen rarely observed V segments, including chromosome 9 orphons, were excluded from the earlier analysis of around 640 of the donors. A later analysis associated 15,000 or so TCR beta sequences with specific HLA alleles at a false discovery rate of 0.05. Linkage disequilibrium might explain the correlated functional status among segregating V segments, but an unknown experimental factor could not be excluded. In vitro tests confirmed that a few of the cytomegalovirus-associated TCR beta chains recognize cytomegalovirus antigens. The study gave a list of 150 to 200 TCR beta chains associated with cytomegalovirus. Because HLA typing was missing for some donors at each locus, association tests included only the typed subset. A cluster of highly shared sequence variants was judged likely to represent a technical artifact of the sequencing pipeline. CMV serostatus was the only immune exposure information available for the cohort. The classifier was reported to diagnose cytomegalovirus status with high specificity and sensitivity in both the original cohort and the validation cohort. Assigning TCR associations to individual alleles was difficult when HLA alleles, especially DR and DQ, strongly co-occurred. The authors suggested that the approach could potentially be generalized to other disease states and immunological phenotypes. Compared with the roughly 700-donor mean, donors in an Asian-associated ancestry cluster had fewer N-insertions in productive TCRs, according to a later genetic analysis.

With regard to this clone: What antigen it recognizes has not been identified. Base-call qualities are not available, and no considerably larger clone is one nucleotide away.

The cohort was made up of approximately 700 healthy bone marrow donors. Cohort members were all nominally healthy when sampled, although unrecorded immune exposures were likely present. The donor tested CMV seronegative, placing the donor among the 350 or so seronegative members of the cohort. Every donor gave a peripheral blood sample, and the peripheral blood mononuclear cells from that sample were used for TCR beta sequencing. Genomic DNA extraction from the blood cell samples was performed with the Qiagen DNeasy Blood Extraction Kit. The CDR3 spans 15 residues, from the cysteine through the phenylalanine. Just CDR3 DNA is preserved here, 45 bases in frame from base 1. Trimming leaves V shorter by 2 bases and J shorter by 4 bases, with the junction holding 0 bases beyond the gene matches. As encoded in the germline V gene, CDR1 is MRHNA while CDR2 is SNTAGT. The method was the immunoSEQ multiplex PCR assay. For the multiplex PCR, a mixture combining 60 forward primers for TCR Vbeta segments and 13 reverse primers for TCR Jbeta segments was used. The CDR3 region of rearranged TCR beta genes was amplified from genomic DNA with a multiplex PCR assay. On the Illumina HiSeq System, the amplified TCR beta libraries were sequenced as 87-base-pair reads. In the paper's pipeline: Across the 670 or so repertoires, a later analysis counted some 80 million unique TCR beta chains, 8.5 million to 12 million of which were shared by at least two donors. A nearest-neighbor algorithm error-corrected the raw reads and collapsed the reads into unique sequences, merging closely related sequences to remove PCR and sequencing errors. V, D and J gene segments were assigned by aligning CDR3 sequences to IMGT reference sequences. For a sequence to be retained, a match of at least six nucleotides was required to both a V gene segment and a J gene segment. A rearrangement was called productive if the CDR3 had no stop codons and remained in frame with V and J, and every other rearrangement was called non-productive. CDR3 was defined according to IMGT convention as the region running from the second conserved V-encoded cysteine to the conserved J-encoded phenylalanine. The earlier analysis of 587 of the donors excluded sequences that lacked an unambiguous match to a single V gene segment. In an earlier analysis of approximately 610 of the donors, V segments were called functional above 56.7% productive rearrangements and were called segregating when the between-donor standard deviation exceeded 5%. To diagnose cytomegalovirus status from the catalog of TCR beta chain sequences, a statistical classification framework was built. In a later analysis, V and J genes were assigned by comparing TCR nucleotide sequences against IMGT/GENE-DB human TR gene sequences. A later analysis assigned CDR3 sequences and most-parsimonious VDJ recombination scenarios with the TCRdist pipeline. A later analysis defined each TCR beta chain by its CDR3 amino acid sequence plus V-gene family, and excluded reads lacking a unique V-gene family. As a way to deal with suspected cross-contamination and a sequencing artifact, a later analysis dropped roughly 600 nucleotide sequences that were highly shared and had low generation probability. A later analysis calculated a clonal expansion index for each public chain from normalized within-repertoire ranks of inferred template counts. A later analysis computed generation probabilities with a VDJ recombination model fitted to out-of-frame rearrangements, and checked the results against IGoR. A later analysis scored TCR-TCR, TCR-HLA and TCR-CMV co-occurrence with hypergeometric tests, applying a repertoire-size bias correction to TCR pairs. A later analysis estimated false discovery rates by permuting HLA or CMV assignments 20 times. In a later analysis, co-occurring TCRs were grouped using DBSCAN, with TCRdist sequence similarity added in when clustering inside HLA-allele-positive subsets. Co-occurrence clustering excluded repertoires with fewer than 30,000 or more than 120,000 public chains, plus five with anomalous nucleotide sharing. This immuneACCESS table, as held by TCRdb, lists in-frame sequences with V and J called but not all clones. Of the missing ones, under half trace to an unresolved V gene in checked studies; the others have no known cause. V and J calls and clone size are given by that table; D and trimming were obtained from the DNA. The sample data list 150,000 to 200,000 clones, and approximately 81% of these were observed just once. The ten largest clonotypes hold around 0.25% of the sample.

The clonotype originates from a boy younger than 18 in good health and CMV-seronegative. The chain uses TRBV6-4 and TRBJ2-1; the junction holds 12 bases that match TRBD2. What was sequenced was PBMCs. CDR3 region: CASSDGTSGYNEQFF. The DNA sequence reads TGTGCCAGCAGTGACGGGACTAGCGGGTACAATGAGCAGTTCTTC.